This T cell receptor beta chain emerged from a study of blood T cell repertoires in COVID-19. Study-wide background: The United States, Italy and Spain supplied acute and convalescent COVID-19 samples. Sources were T cells, B-cell-depleted T cells, or PBMCs; the material itself was cDNA or gDNA.

The table lists this clone with a count of one. This CDR3 has 15 residues. Looked up from germline, CDR1 is MNHEY and CDR2 is SVGAGI. V was cut by 0 bases and J by 1 base, with 9 bases left in between. In the source study's methods: Estimation of nucleated cell counts was performed using reference gene primer amplification. Using immunoSEQ multiplex PCR, the repertoire was profiled, and TCRdb retains in-frame clones only, with some absent. The V and J calls and clone size were taken over from that table, and D and trimming were inferred from the DNA. The repertoire has around 160,000 clones, around four fifths of them found once; the top ten carry around 3.1%.

The receptor comes from a woman between 35 and 50 years old with active or convalescent COVID-19. This sequence joins TRBV6-5 and TRBJ1-2; D is unresolved. The sample comprised peripheral blood. As DNA, the CDR3 is TGTGCCAGCAGTTACTCGATTGTCGGTAACTATGGCTACACCTTC. It encodes CASSYSIVGNYGYTF.